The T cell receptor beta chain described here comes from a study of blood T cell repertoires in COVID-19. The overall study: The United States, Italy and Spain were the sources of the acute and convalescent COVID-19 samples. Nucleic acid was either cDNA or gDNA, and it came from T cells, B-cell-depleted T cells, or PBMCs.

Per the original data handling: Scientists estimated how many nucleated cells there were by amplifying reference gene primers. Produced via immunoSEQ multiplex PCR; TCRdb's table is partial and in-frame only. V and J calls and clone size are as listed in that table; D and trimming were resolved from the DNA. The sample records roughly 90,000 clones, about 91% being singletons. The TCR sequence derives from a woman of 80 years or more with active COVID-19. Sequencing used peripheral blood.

The CDR3 reads CASSPRTATDTQYF. DNA for the CDR3: TGTGCCAGCAGTCCACGGACAGCCACAGATACGCAGTATTTT. V gene TRBV27 combines with J gene TRBJ2-3; TRBD1 might be the D (6 bases). V lost 5 bases and J 2 bases, leaving 11 bases between the germline ends. The CDR3 runs to 14 residues. Looked up from germline, CDR1 is MNHEY and CDR2 is SMNVEV (reference sequence).